These 27 T cell receptor beta chains were sequenced from one sample in a study of T cell repertoires in cytomegalovirus infection. TCRdb passed the reads through MiXCR, listing each CDR3 protein once. The top ten hold approximately 60% of the sample, which has some 200,000 distinct CDR3 sequences, about 39% seen once. No cognate antigen is known for these TCRs. The sample consisted of CD8+ T cells from cultured PBMCs, taken from culture after CMV antigen stimulation. The receptors were sampled from a human donor in good health (CMV status not recorded). Some clones in this sample may be carry-over from other donors' samples.

The chain links TRBV7-8 to TRBJ2-1; 10 bases fit TRBD2. Germline values: CDR1 SGHVS, CDR2 FQNEAQ. This CDR3 has 16 residues. J lost 1 base, V lost 3 bases, and 3 bases had no gene match. This CDR3 is CASSFSGRWSYNEQFF. CDR3 bases: TGTGCCAGCAGCTTTAGCGGGAGGTGGTCCTACAATGAGCAGTTCTTC.

The chain employs TRBV27 and TRBJ2-1; D gene uncertain. V was cut by 4 bases and J by 8 bases, with 9 bases left in between. Germline-derived CDR1 and CDR2 are MNHEY and SMNVEV (reference sequence). The CDR3 length is 12 residues. This chain's CDR3 is CASSSSNYEQFF. CDR3 nucleotide sequence: TGTGCCAGCAGTTCCAGCAACTATGAGCAGTTCTTC.

This clonotype was found a few times. Germline is not matched at one junction end, which may reflect a read error. The chain recombines TRBV7-2 with TRBJ2-1, with TRBD2 matching over 10 bases. This CDR3 is built from 19 residues. The germline V gene has CDR1 SGHTA and CDR2 FQGNSA. In nucleotides, the CDR3 is TGTGCCAGCAGCTTAAATCCGACTAGCGGGTTGGAAACCTACAATGAGCAGCTCTTC. Amino acids: CASSLNPTSGLETYNEQLF.

The chain couples TRBV19 to TRBJ2-1, with 7 bases that match TRBD2. Germline loops: CDR1 LNHDA, CDR2 SQIVND (reference sequence). V lost 3 bases and J lost 2; bases outside the gene matches: 4. CDR3 length equals 15 residues. The CDR3 sequence is CASSIRGGTYNEQFF. CDR3 coding DNA: TGTGCCAGTAGTATCCGCGGGGGAACCTACAATGAGCAGTTCTTC.

This clonotype is a singleton in its sample. The chain joins TRBV15 to TRBJ1-1, with 7 bases matching TRBD1. The V and J ends lost 8 bases and 2 bases, in that order; junction bases with no gene match: 8. The CDR3 has 14 residues. CDR1 and CDR2 from the germline V gene are LNHNV and YYDKDF (reference sequence). The CDR3 loop reads CATCPGTENTEAFF. The CDR3 DNA is TGTGCCACCTGTCCCGGGACAGAAAACACTGAAGCTTTCTTT.

This clonotype was found a few times. This sequence joins TRBV11-2 and TRBJ1-2; D is unclear. Germline values: CDR1 SGHAT, CDR2 FQNNGV. The CDR3 runs to 14 residues. V lost 3 bases to trimming and J lost 6 bases, with 14 bases between them. The CDR3 is CASSFTGSADGYTF. DNA for the CDR3: TGTGCCAGCAGCTTCACGGGGAGCGCGGATGGCTACACCTTC. Filled out from reference TRBV11-2 and TRBJ1-2, the complete variable domain reads EAGVAQSPRYKIIEKRQSVAFWCNPISGHATLYWYQQILGQGPKLLIQFQNNGVVDDSQLPKDRFSAERLKGVDSTLKIQPAKLEDSAVYLCASSFTGSADGYTFGSGTRLTVV.

This clonotype was counted a few times. The chain joins TRBV6-5 to TRBJ2-5; 7 bases match TRBD1. Germline V gene lookup returns CDR1 MNHEY and CDR2 SVGAGI. After removal of 5 bases from V and 5 bases from J, the junction contained 11 bases not matched to a gene. The CDR3 sequence is 15 residues long. CDR3: CASSTTTGLGETQYF. DNA of the CDR3: TGTGCCAGCAGTACTACGACAGGGTTGGGTGAGACCCAGTACTTC.

The chain couples TRBV5-1 to TRBJ2-2; TRBD2 matches at 14 bases. In germline, CDR1 is SGHRS, CDR2 YFSETQ. This CDR3 has 15 amino acids. Trimming at V came to 4 bases and at J to 6 bases, leaving 2 bases not matched to a gene. The CDR3 DNA reads as TGCGCCAGCAGCGAGGGACTAGCGGGAGCCGGGGAGCTGTTTTTT. Translated, it gives CASSEGLAGAGELFF.

This clonotype was seen many times. The chain joins TRBV7-2 to TRBJ2-5; D possibly corresponds to TRBD2 (5 bases). Per the germline V gene, CDR1 is SGHTA and CDR2 is FQGNSA. The V end lost 2 bases, the J end lost 5 bases, and 12 bases lay between the germline ends. The CDR3 covers 14 residues. CDR3 protein: CASSLRLAWETQYF. The CDR3 DNA is TGTGCCAGCAGCTTACGGCTAGCATGGGAGACCCAGTACTTC.

The chain couples TRBV10-3 to TRBJ2-5, with 7 bases aligning to TRBD1. This CDR3 is built from 16 residues. Germline trimming cut 2 bases from V and 0 bases from J; bases unmatched to any gene: 6. The germline gives CDR1 ENHRY, CDR2 SYGVKD. Written as DNA, the CDR3 is TGTGCCATCAGTGAGGAGGAACAGGGGAACCAAGAGACCCAGTACTTC. It codes for CAISEEEQGNQETQYF.

The gene calls are TRBV7-9 and TRBJ2-7; 9 nucleotides line up with TRBD2. The CDR3 is 13 residues long. V trimming: 2 bases; J trimming: 6 bases; junction bases outside the gene matches: 2. From germline, CDR1 is SEHNR and CDR2 FQNEAQ (reference sequence). CDR3: CASSLPAGGEQYF. CDR3 bases: TGTGCCAGCAGCTTACCAGCGGGAGGCGAGCAGTACTTC. The full variable domain, with the rest looked up from reference TRBV7-9 and TRBJ2-7, is DTGVSQNPRHKITKRGQNVTFRCDPISEHNRLYWYRQTLGQGPEFLTYFQNEAQLEKSRLLSDRFSAERPKGSFSTLEIQRTEQGDSAMYLCASSLPAGGEQYFGPGTRLTVT.

This clonotype was detected only a few times. The chain combines TRBV7-6 with TRBJ2-7; D tentatively fits TRBD1 or TRBD2 (5 bases each). V was clipped by 1 base and J by 0 bases, with 13 bases between them. Germline CDR1 SGHVS, CDR2 FNYEAQ. There are 16 residues in the CDR3. In DNA form, the CDR3 reads TGTGCCAGCAGCTTAGATCGGGGACCTAGCTCCTACGAGCAGTACTTC. Translating gives CASSLDRGPSSYEQYF. Variable domain in full (rest from reference TRBV7-6 and TRBJ2-7): GAGVSQSPRYKVTKRGQDVALRCDPISGHVSLYWYRQALGQGPEFLTYFNYEAQQDKSGLPNDRFSAERPEGSISTLTIQRTEQRDSAMYRCASSLDRGPSSYEQYFGPGTRLTVT.

The chain joins TRBV27 to TRBJ2-5; tentatively, D is TRBD1 or TRBD2 (5 bases each). V gave up 3 bases and J gave up 4 bases, with 12 bases separating them. The CDR3 length is 14 residues. Germline CDR1 and CDR2: MNHEY and SMNVEV (reference sequence). CDR3 amino acids: CASSLRGWGETQYF. The CDR3, as DNA: TGTGCCAGCAGTTTGAGGGGCTGGGGAGAGACCCAGTACTTC.

As for this clonotype: The conserved phenylalanine or tryptophan normally closing the CDR3 is absent here, so this likely arose from a read error. The chain employs TRBV4-1 and TRBJ2-5; unclear D gene. The CDR3 contains 13 residues. V gave up 1 base and J gave up 0 bases, with 3 bases separating them. Germline CDR1 MGHRA, CDR2 YSYEKL. In nucleotides, the CDR3 is TGCGCCAGCAGCCAAGGCCACCAAGAGACCCAGTACGTC. Translated, it gives CASSQGHQETQYV.

This clonotype has just a few counts. The V call is TRBV27, the J call TRBJ1-1; 8 nucleotides align to TRBD1. The length of the CDR3 is 17 residues. The junction had 12 bases not matched to a gene; V was cut back by 0 bases and J by 6 bases. Per germline, CDR1 MNHEY and CDR2 SMNVEV (reference sequence). In nucleotides, the CDR3 is TGTGCCAGCAGTTTATCGAATCAGGGGGCAGGGTTTTCTGAAGCTTTCTTT. This codes for CASSLSNQGAGFSEAFF.

This clonotype was counted between two and nine times. The V gene is TRBV19, the J gene TRBJ1-6; D call uncertain. The CDR3 spans 16 residues. CDR1 is LNHDA, CDR2 SQIVND, per germline (reference sequence). Trimming left V 5 bases short and J 7 bases short, with 18 bases between. In DNA, the CDR3 is TGTGCCAGTAGTCCCAGGACGGAGATATCGAATTCACCCCTCCACTTT. This translates into CASSPRTEISNSPLHF.

V is TRBV12-3 or TRBV12-4 and J is TRBJ2-1; D is uncertain. Trimming stripped 3 bases from V and 0 bases from J, with 9 bases between. The CDR3 sequence is 15 residues long. The CDR3 here is CASSFYTASYNEQFF. The CDR3 DNA is TGTGCCAGCAGTTTTTATACAGCCTCCTACAATGAGCAGTTCTTC.

This clonotype has a handful of counts. The chain couples TRBV7-6 to TRBJ2-2; D assignment may be TRBD1 or TRBD2 (5 bases each). With 4 bases removed from V and 5 bases from J, the gap between germline ends came to 14 bases. CDR3 length: 15 residues. Germline CDR1 is SGHVS and CDR2 is FNYEAQ. The CDR3 DNA reads TGTGCCAGCAGCTCCCGGGACCCCCGAACCGGGGAGCTGTTTTTT. Protein sequence: CASSSRDPRTGELFF.

The gene calls are TRBV20-1 and TRBJ1-3, with D maybe TRBD1 (6 bases). The length of the CDR3 is 15 residues. Trimming stripped 0 bases from V and 3 bases from J, with 12 bases between. Germline V CDR1 and CDR2: DFQATT, SNEGSKA (reference sequence). In DNA, the CDR3 is TGCAGTGCTAGAGAGGCGACAGGTTTTGGAAACACCATATATTTT. Protein product: CSAREATGFGNTIYF.

V usage is TRBV5-1 and J usage is TRBJ2-3; perhaps TRBD2 as D (6 bases). The germline V gene encodes CDR1 SGHRS and CDR2 YFSETQ. CDR3 size: 17 residues. The V end was cut by 3 bases, the J end by 4 bases, with 21 bases between. CDR3 protein: CASSSEVAVEPADTQYF. The CDR3 nucleotides read TGCGCCAGCAGCTCCGAAGTAGCGGTCGAGCCGGCAGATACGCAGTATTTT.

This clonotype was recorded a few times. The chain joins TRBV7-2 to TRBJ2-7; TRBD2 is a possible D gene (6 bases). The V end lost 7 bases, the J end lost 3 bases, and 22 bases lay between the germline ends. Germline assignment: CDR1 SGHTA and CDR2 FQGNSA. The length of the CDR3 is 16 residues. The CDR3 nucleotides read TGTGCCAGCATCCCACTCATCCCAAACGGGGGCTACGAGCAGTACTTC. Its translation is CASIPLIPNGGYEQYF.

The gene calls are TRBV6-6 and TRBJ2-5; 11 nucleotides agree with TRBD2. With 6 bases clipped from V and 4 bases from J, the junction kept 7 bases outside the gene matches. CDR1 is MNHNY and CDR2 is SVGAGI in the germline V gene (reference sequence). This CDR3 is built from 15 residues. The CDR3 DNA follows: TGTGCCAGCAGGCCCACTAGCGGGAGTCGAGAGACCCAGTACTTC. Translated, it gives CASRPTSGSRETQYF.

The chain has TRBV27 and TRBJ2-7; D perhaps matches TRBD1 (5 bases). Germline CDR1 is MNHEY and CDR2 is SMNVEV (reference sequence). Trimming shortened V by 7 bases and J by 1 base, and 8 bases separated the two germline ends. This CDR3 region has 12 residues. The CDR3 loop reads CASKGVSYEQYF. The CDR3, as DNA: TGTGCCAGCAAAGGGGTTTCCTACGAGCAGTACTTC.

The DNA of the CDR3 is TGTGCCAGCAGTGAAAGCAACTCCTACGAGCAGTACTTC. Its protein product is CASSESNSYEQYF. The chain combines TRBV2 with TRBJ2-7; D is undetermined. The CDR3 runs 13 residues. Between the trimmed V and J ends, which lost 2 bases and 0 bases, there was a span of 5 bases. Germline assignment: CDR1 SNHLY and CDR2 FYNNEI.

The J gene is TRBJ2-3, the V gene TRBV7-8; D unclear. The CDR3 runs to 13 residues. V dropped 5 bases and J dropped 3 bases, with 9 bases sitting between them. Germline V gives CDR1 SGHVS, CDR2 FQNEAQ. Written as DNA, the CDR3 is TGTGCCAGCAGCCCCGGTCGGACAGATACGCAGTATTTT. Amino acid sequence: CASSPGRTDTQYF.

This clonotype was counted a few times. The rearrangement uses TRBV4-1 and TRBJ2-3; D is possibly TRBD2 (6 bases). Looked up from germline, CDR1 is MGHRA and CDR2 is YSYEKL. Between the trimmed V and J ends, which lost 3 bases and 4 bases, there was a span of 11 bases. CDR3 length: 14 amino acids. The CDR3 loop is CASSQTSPPDTQYF. CDR3 nucleotides: TGCGCCAGCAGCCAGACTAGTCCACCAGATACGCAGTATTTT.

Comment on this clonotype: This could be a read error, since a much larger clone is one nucleotide away. The rearrangement uses TRBV5-6 and TRBJ1-1; D might be TRBD1 (5 bases). CDR3 size: 13 residues. Germline V CDR1 and CDR2: SGHDT, YYEEEE. V lost 4 bases and J 0 bases, leaving 7 bases between the germline ends. DNA for the CDR3: TGTGCCAGCAGCGTGACAGTGAACACTGAAGCTTTCTTT. Translation gives CASSVTVNTEAFF.